This T cell receptor beta chain was sequenced for a study of blood T cell repertoires in COVID-19. V gave up 7 bases and J gave up 2 bases; unmatched junction bases: 13. Germline assignment: CDR1 SQVTM and CDR2 ANQGSEA. The CDR3 has 15 amino acids. Libraries were prepared by immunoSEQ multiplex PCR; TCRdb keeps only in-frame clonotypes and omits some of them. The sample includes 150,000 to 200,000 clones, 60% to 80% seen only once; the top ten take less than 30%. The V and J genes are TRBV29-1 and TRBJ1-2, with 7 bases aligning to TRBD1. The sequencing input was peripheral blood. This TCR was recovered from a woman aged 70-85 years with acute or convalescent COVID-19. CDR3 DNA sequence: TGCAGCGACGACAGGGTGGGCCCGGGGAACTATGGCTACACCTTC. This gives the protein CSDDRVGPGNYGYTF.